This TCR beta chain was found in a study of T cells in Graves' hyperthyroidism and ophthalmopathy. Study context: Initial diagnosis, before any treatment, was when peripheral blood was collected.

This clonotype was seen more than once but under ten times. Antigen: not known. This CDR3 is 13 amino acids long. Trimming stripped 0 bases from V and 8 bases from J, with 13 bases between. Looked up from germline, CDR1 is GTSNPN and CDR2 is SVGIG (reference sequence). Fresh peripheral blood, approximately 10 ml, was the source of the PBMCs. Study-wide results and caveats: Blood also showed most of the thyroid clonotypes that were expanded above 0.001. The authors' 13 V-J model separated ophthalmopathy from stable hyperthyroidism.

Template material for amplifying TCR beta CDR3 regions consisted of RNA transcripts. When the TCR CDR3 underwent first-round RT-PCR, the HTBI primer set was used. TCRdb ran MiXCR on the multiplex PCR reads and lists one entry per CDR3 protein. Here the sample spans about 640,000 distinct CDR3 sequences, more than 20% being singletons. Material: blood. This sequence joins TRBV30 and TRBJ1-2; D remains ambiguous. This clonotype was obtained from a man younger than 45 with Graves' ophthalmopathy. CDR3 nucleotide sequence: TGTGCCTGGAGTGTACTGGAGAATGGCGGCTACACCTTC. Amino acids: CAWSVLENGGYTF.